A selection of T cell receptor beta chains follows, all from one sample in a study of T-cell memory formation after mild COVID-19. TCRdb itself ran the 5' RACE reads through MiXCR, one entry per CDR3 protein. The sample includes 450,000 to 700,000 distinct CDR3 sequences, roughly 18% of them seen just once. What was sequenced was PBMCs or a T cell subset sorted from them (not recorded which). The source is an adult woman who had mild COVID-19 (a few samples of this study predate the infection). Cell type and time point are not known. CDR3s include the opening cysteine and the closing phenylalanine or tryptophan. D genes are given only for firm matches. Size is omitted from some rows. Given values are once, few, many or a class for expanded clones.

V gene: TRBV20-1
J gene: TRBJ1-1
D gene: .
clone size: .
CDR3 DNA: TGCAGTGCTGGGGAGGGCTATGAAGCTTTCTTT
CDR3 protein: CSAGEGYEAFF

V gene: TRBV6-1
J gene: TRBJ1-2
D gene: TRBD1
clone size: .
CDR3 DNA: TGTGCCAGCAGGGTTCGTAGGACAGGGGGCCATGGCTACACCTTC
CDR3 protein: CASRVRRTGGHGYTF

V gene: TRBV29-1
J gene: TRBJ2-7
D gene: .
clone size: few
CDR3 DNA: TGCAGCGTTGTTGGACATTCCGAGCAGTACTTC
CDR3 protein: CSVVGHSEQYF

V gene: TRBV9
J gene: TRBJ2-3
D gene: TRBD2
clone size: .
CDR3 DNA: TGTGCCAGCAGCTTAGGCGGCGGGGGGGCCGTCGGACCAGATACGCAGTATTTT
CDR3 protein: CASSLGGGGAVGPDTQYF

V gene: TRBV19
J gene: TRBJ2-1
D gene: .
clone size: .
CDR3 DNA: TGTGCCAGTAGTATTGGGATTAACTCCTACAATGAGCAGTTCTTC
CDR3 protein: CASSIGINSYNEQFF

V gene: TRBV4-3
J gene: TRBJ2-1
D gene: .
clone size: .
CDR3 DNA: TGCGCCAGCAGCCATGATCTCAGCAATGAGCAGTTCTTC
CDR3 protein: CASSHDLSNEQFF

V gene: TRBV3-1
J gene: TRBJ2-3
D gene: TRBD2
clone size: .
CDR3 DNA: TGTGCCAGCAGCCAAGTAGCGGGAGACACAGATACGCAGTATTTT
CDR3 protein: CASSQVAGDTDTQYF

V gene: TRBV12-3/TRBV12-4
J gene: TRBJ1-2
D gene: .
clone size: few
CDR3 DNA: TGTGCCAGCAGTTTCGACCAGGGACCCACTATGGGCTACACCTTC
CDR3 protein: CASSFDQGPTMGYTF

V gene: TRBV29-1
J gene: TRBJ2-7
D gene: .
clone size: few
CDR3 DNA: TGCAGCGTTGTGGGGGCCCGACTAGCCACCTACGAGCAGTACTTC
CDR3 protein: CSVVGARLATYEQYF

V gene: TRBV29-1
J gene: TRBJ2-1
D gene: TRBD1
clone size: few
CDR3 DNA: TGCAGCGTTGAGCCCCCGACAGGGCTATACAATGAGCAGTTCTTC
CDR3 protein: CSVEPPTGLYNEQFF

V gene: TRBV11-3
J gene: TRBJ2-3
D gene: .
clone size: few
CDR3 DNA: TGTGCCAGCAGCCCCGCCGGGCCCCCAGATACGCAGTATTTT
CDR3 protein: CASSPAGPPDTQYF

V gene: TRBV10-3
J gene: TRBJ2-1
D gene: TRBD2
clone size: many
CDR3 DNA: TGTGCCATCAGTGCGGCTAGCGGGGGCTACAATGAGCAGTTCTTC
CDR3 protein: CAISAASGGYNEQFF

V gene: TRBV6-1
J gene: TRBJ2-5
D gene: TRBD2
clone size: few
CDR3 DNA: TGTGCCAGCAGTCAGCGGGGGGGCACGGTGTCCCAGTACTTC
CDR3 protein: CASSQRGGTVSQYF

V gene: TRBV20-1
J gene: TRBJ1-4
D gene: .
clone size: few
CDR3 DNA: TGCAGTGCTAGTTTGCCAGGGACTGAAAAACTGTTTTTT
CDR3 protein: CSASLPGTEKLFF

V gene: TRBV7-8
J gene: TRBJ2-1
D gene: TRBD2
clone size: .
CDR3 DNA: TGTGCCAGCAGCTTAAGGAGGGCGGGAGGACGCGGCAATGAGCAGTTCTTC
CDR3 protein: CASSLRRAGGRGNEQFF

V gene: TRBV20-1
J gene: TRBJ2-1
D gene: TRBD2
clone size: .
CDR3 DNA: TGCAGTGCTAGAAAGACTAGCGGGAGAGGTGACACCTACAATGAGCAGTTCTTC
CDR3 protein: CSARKTSGRGDTYNEQFF

V gene: TRBV7-9
J gene: TRBJ2-7
D gene: .
clone size: .
CDR3 DNA: TGTGCCGTGGGGCTGGGCGAGCAGTACTTC
CDR3 protein: CAVGLGEQYF

V gene: TRBV4-3
J gene: TRBJ2-7
D gene: .
clone size: .
CDR3 DNA: TGCGCCAGCAGCCTGGGAATAACAGGGAACGAGCAGTACTTC
CDR3 protein: CASSLGITGNEQYF

V gene: TRBV11-1
J gene: TRBJ2-7
D gene: TRBD2
clone size: .
CDR3 DNA: TGTGCCAGCAGCTTACTTAGCGGGGAAGATTACGAGCAGTACTTC
CDR3 protein: CASSLLSGEDYEQYF

V gene: TRBV6-2/TRBV6-3
J gene: TRBJ2-1
D gene: TRBD2
clone size: .
CDR3 DNA: TGTGCCAGCAGTTACTCCCAGGCGGGAGGTACCCGTAATGAGCAGTTCTTC
CDR3 protein: CASSYSQAGGTRNEQFF

V gene: TRBV7-9
J gene: TRBJ2-3
D gene: .
clone size: .
CDR3 DNA: TGTGCCAGCAGTCATCGGGCCCCAGATACGCAGTATTTT
CDR3 protein: CASSHRAPDTQYF

V gene: TRBV29-1
J gene: TRBJ2-1
D gene: TRBD2
clone size: .
CDR3 DNA: TGCAGCGTTGTACCGGGGGGGGATGAGCAGTTCTTC
CDR3 protein: CSVVPGGDEQFF

V gene: TRBV21-1
J gene: TRBJ1-1
D gene: .
clone size: .
CDR3 DNA: TGTGCCAGCAGCAATCAGGGCAAGACAGGGTACATGAACACTGAAGCTTTCTTT
CDR3 protein: CASSNQGKTGYMNTEAFF

V gene: TRBV7-2
J gene: TRBJ1-3
D gene: .
clone size: few
CDR3 DNA: TGTGCCAGCAGCTTCGGACGGGCAATGTCTGGAAACACCATATATTTT
CDR3 protein: CASSFGRAMSGNTIYF

V gene: TRBV5-1
J gene: TRBJ1-1
D gene: .
clone size: few
CDR3 DNA: TGCGCCAGCAGCTTGGCCGAGGTGGGCACTGAAGCTTTCTTT
CDR3 protein: CASSLAEVGTEAFF

V gene: TRBV9
J gene: TRBJ2-2
D gene: TRBD1
clone size: few
CDR3 DNA: TGTGCCAGCAGTCGACAGGGCTCGAACACCGGGGAGCTGTTTTTT
CDR3 protein: CASSRQGSNTGELFF

V gene: TRBV30
J gene: TRBJ2-3
D gene: TRBD2
clone size: .
CDR3 DNA: TGTGCCTGGATCCTAGCGGGAGGCACAGATACGCAGTATTTT
CDR3 protein: CAWILAGGTDTQYF

V gene: TRBV5-1
J gene: TRBJ2-5
D gene: TRBD2
clone size: few
CDR3 DNA: TGCGCCAGCAGCAAGACTAGCCGGGGGGAGACCCAGTACTTC
CDR3 protein: CASSKTSRGETQYF

V gene: TRBV20-1
J gene: TRBJ2-7
D gene: .
clone size: .
CDR3 DNA: TGCAGTGCTTCCCGATCGAACTACGAGCAGTACTTC
CDR3 protein: CSASRSNYEQYF